The 5 T cell receptor beta chains below were found in one sample sequenced in a study of cytomegalovirus exposure and HLA in healthy donors. 13 Jbeta primers and 60 Vbeta primers were used for the PCR. Using immunoSEQ multiplex PCR, the repertoire was profiled, and TCRdb retains in-frame clones only, with some absent. The sample has 80,000 to 95,000 clones; around 64% are singletons. Sequencing used PBMCs. These receptors were collected from a human donor in good health.

The rearrangement links TRBV6-6 to TRBJ1-1; 7 bases fit TRBD1. The CDR3 covers 16 residues. The germline V gene has CDR1 MNHNY and CDR2 SVGAGI (reference sequence). The V segment lost 2 bases and the J segment 3 bases; nucleotides outside the gene matches: 9. The CDR3 sequence is CASSYLGTAKDTEAFF. The DNA for the CDR3 is TGTGCCAGCAGTTACCTCGGGACAGCAAAGGACACTGAAGCTTTCTTT.

J is TRBJ1-2 and V is TRBV5-6; 7 bases line up with TRBD1. Trimming cost V 3 bases and J 4 bases; bases outside gene matches: 9. The CDR3 has 15 amino acids. Germline V gene sequence: CDR1 SGHDT, CDR2 YYEEEE. CDR3 amino acids: CASSSRLGGIYGYTF. The DNA of the CDR3 is TGTGCCAGCAGCTCCCGTTTAGGGGGCATCTATGGCTACACCTTC.

This chain uses TRBV11-3 with TRBJ2-6; 9 bases map to TRBD1. V lost 4 bases, J lost 0 bases, and 7 bases stayed unmatched. This CDR3 has 18 amino acids. Germline lookup yields CDR1 SGHNT and CDR2 YENEEA. In nucleotides, the CDR3 is TGTGCCAGCAGCTCACGGACAGGGGACATCTCTGGGGCCAACGTCCTGACTTTC. Protein sequence: CASSSRTGDISGANVLTF.

The table lists this clone with a few counts. The CDR3 sequence: CASSYSRKNSPLHF. CDR3 nucleotide sequence: TGTGCCAGCAGTTACTCGCGGAAGAATTCACCCCTCCACTTT. V and J are TRBV6-5 and TRBJ1-6, with D unresolved. The CDR3 runs to 14 residues. The V and J ends lost 0 bases and 7 bases respectively, with 7 bases between them. The germline gives CDR1 MNHEY, CDR2 SVGAGI.

The chain employs TRBV5-6 and TRBJ1-2; TRBD1 aligns across 8 bases. J lost 5 bases, V lost 2 bases, and 8 bases had no gene match. This CDR3 spans 15 amino acids. Germline V lookup: CDR1 SGHDT, CDR2 YYEEEE. CDR3 protein: CASSFFDRGGYGYTF. CDR3 nucleotides: TGTGCCAGCAGCTTCTTTGACAGGGGAGGGTATGGCTACACCTTC.